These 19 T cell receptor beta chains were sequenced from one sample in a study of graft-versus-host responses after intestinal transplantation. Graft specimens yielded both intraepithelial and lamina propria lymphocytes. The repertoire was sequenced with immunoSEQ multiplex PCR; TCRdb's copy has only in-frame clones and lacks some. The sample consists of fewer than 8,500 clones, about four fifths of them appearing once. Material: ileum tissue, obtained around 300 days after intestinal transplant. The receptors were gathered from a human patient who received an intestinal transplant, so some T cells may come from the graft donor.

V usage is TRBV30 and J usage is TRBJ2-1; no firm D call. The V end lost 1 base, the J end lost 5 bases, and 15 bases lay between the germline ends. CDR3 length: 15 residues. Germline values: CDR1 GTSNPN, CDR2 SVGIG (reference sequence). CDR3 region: CAWSALTFDHNEQFF. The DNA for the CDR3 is TGTGCCTGGAGTGCCCTCACCTTTGACCACAATGAGCAGTTCTTC.

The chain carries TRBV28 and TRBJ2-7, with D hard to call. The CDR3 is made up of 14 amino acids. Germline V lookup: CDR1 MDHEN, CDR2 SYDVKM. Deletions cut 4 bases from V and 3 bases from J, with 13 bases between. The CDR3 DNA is TGTGCCAGCAGTTCCCCTACGTACAGCTACGAGCAGTACTTC. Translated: CASSSPTYSYEQYF.

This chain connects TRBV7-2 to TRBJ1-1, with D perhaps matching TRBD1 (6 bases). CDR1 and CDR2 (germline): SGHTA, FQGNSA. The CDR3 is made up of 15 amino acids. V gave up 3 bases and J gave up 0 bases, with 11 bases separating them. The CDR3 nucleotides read TGTGCCAGCAGCTTTGGGGGGCGGCTGAACACTGAAGCTTTCTTT. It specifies CASSFGGRLNTEAFF.

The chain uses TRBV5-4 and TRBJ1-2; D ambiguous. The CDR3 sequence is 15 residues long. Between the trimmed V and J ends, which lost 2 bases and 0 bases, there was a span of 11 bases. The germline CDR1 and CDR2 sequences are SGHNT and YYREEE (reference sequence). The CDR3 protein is CASSLSHLSNYGYTF. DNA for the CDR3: TGTGCCAGCAGCTTAAGTCACCTCTCTAACTATGGCTACACCTTC.

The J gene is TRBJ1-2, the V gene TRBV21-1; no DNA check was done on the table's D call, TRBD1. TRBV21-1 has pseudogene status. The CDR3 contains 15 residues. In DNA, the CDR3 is TGTGCCAGCCTACTGGGACAGAAGTGTTTGCATGGCTACACCTTC. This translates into CASLLGQKCLHGYTF.

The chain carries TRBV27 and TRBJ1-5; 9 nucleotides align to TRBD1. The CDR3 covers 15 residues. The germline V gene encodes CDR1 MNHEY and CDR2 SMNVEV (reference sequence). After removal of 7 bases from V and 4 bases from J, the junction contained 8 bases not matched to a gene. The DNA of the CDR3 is TGTGCCAGCACCACAGGGGGCGAGGAGAATCAGCCCCAGCATTTT. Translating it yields CASTTGGEENQPQHF.

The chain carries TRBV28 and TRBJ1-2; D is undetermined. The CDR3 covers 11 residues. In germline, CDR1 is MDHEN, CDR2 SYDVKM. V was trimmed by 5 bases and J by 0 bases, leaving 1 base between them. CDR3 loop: CASSPNYGYTF. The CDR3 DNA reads TGTGCCAGCAGTCCTAACTATGGCTACACCTTC.

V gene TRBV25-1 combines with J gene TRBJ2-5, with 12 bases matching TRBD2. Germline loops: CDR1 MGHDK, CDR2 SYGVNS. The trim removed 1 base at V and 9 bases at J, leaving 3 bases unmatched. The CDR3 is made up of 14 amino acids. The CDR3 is CASSEFTSGGSQYF. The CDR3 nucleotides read TGTGCCAGCAGTGAATTTACTAGCGGGGGGTCCCAGTACTTC.

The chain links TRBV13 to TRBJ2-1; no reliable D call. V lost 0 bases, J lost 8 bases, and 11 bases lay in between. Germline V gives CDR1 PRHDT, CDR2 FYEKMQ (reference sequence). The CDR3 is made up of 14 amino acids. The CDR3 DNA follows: TGTGCCAGCAGCTTAGGGGTAGCTAGGGATGAGCAGTTCTTC. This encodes CASSLGVARDEQFF.

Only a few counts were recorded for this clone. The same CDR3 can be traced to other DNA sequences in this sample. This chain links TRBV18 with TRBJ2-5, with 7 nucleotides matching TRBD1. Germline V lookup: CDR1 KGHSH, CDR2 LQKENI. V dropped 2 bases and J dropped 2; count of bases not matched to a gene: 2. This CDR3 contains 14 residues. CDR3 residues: CASSPGGQQETQYF. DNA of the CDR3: TGTGCCAGCTCACCAGGGGGACAGCAAGAGACCCAGTACTTC.

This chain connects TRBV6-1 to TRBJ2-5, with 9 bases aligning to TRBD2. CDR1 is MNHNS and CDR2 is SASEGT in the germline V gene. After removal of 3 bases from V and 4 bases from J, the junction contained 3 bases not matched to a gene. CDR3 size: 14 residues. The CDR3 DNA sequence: TGTGCCAGCAGTGAGCCTAGCGGGATAGAGACCCAGTACTTC. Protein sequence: CASSEPSGIETQYF.

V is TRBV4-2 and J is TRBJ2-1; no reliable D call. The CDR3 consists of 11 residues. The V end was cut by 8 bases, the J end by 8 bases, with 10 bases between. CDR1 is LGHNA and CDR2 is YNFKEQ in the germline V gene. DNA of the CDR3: TGTGCCAGCCGCCGAACGGATGAGCAGTTCTTC. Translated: CASRRTDEQFF.

The CDR3 protein is CASSPREYTEAFF. CDR3 DNA: TGCGCCAGCAGCCCCCGGGAGTACACTGAAGCTTTCTTT. The V call is TRBV4-1, the J call TRBJ1-1; no firm D call. The length of the CDR3 is 13 residues. Trimming shortened V by 4 bases and J by 3 bases, and 9 bases separated the two germline ends. Germline assignment: CDR1 MGHRA and CDR2 YSYEKL.

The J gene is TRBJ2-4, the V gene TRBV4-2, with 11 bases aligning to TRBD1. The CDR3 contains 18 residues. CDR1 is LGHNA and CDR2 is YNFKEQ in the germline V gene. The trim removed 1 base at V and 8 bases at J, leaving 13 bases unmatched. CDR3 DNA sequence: TGTGCCAGCAGCCAAGTGGGCCCGGGACAGGGGGTTGAGGACATTCAGTACTTC. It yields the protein CASSQVGPGQGVEDIQYF.

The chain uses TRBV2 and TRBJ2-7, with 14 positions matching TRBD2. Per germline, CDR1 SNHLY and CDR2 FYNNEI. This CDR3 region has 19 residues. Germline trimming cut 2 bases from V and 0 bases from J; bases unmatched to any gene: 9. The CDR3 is CASSERGLAGAVSSYEQYF. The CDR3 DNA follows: TGTGCCAGCAGTGAAAGGGGACTAGCGGGGGCTGTGAGCTCCTACGAGCAGTACTTC.

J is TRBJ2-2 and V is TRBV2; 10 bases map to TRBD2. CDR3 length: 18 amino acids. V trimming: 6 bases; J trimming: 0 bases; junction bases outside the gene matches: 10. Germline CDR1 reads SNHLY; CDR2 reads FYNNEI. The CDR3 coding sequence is TGTGCCAGCAGAGCCGACCTAGCGGGAGTGTCGAACACCGGGGAGCTGTTTTTT. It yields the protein CASRADLAGVSNTGELFF.

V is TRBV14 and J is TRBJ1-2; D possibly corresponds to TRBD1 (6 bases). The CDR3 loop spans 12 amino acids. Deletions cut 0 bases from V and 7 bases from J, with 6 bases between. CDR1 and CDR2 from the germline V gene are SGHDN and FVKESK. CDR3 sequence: CASSQDRGGYTF. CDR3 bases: TGTGCCAGCAGCCAAGACAGGGGTGGCTACACCTTC.

CDR3: CARDGASGGQETQYF. The CDR3 DNA reads TGTGCCAGGGATGGGGCTAGCGGGGGCCAAGAGACCCAGTACTTC. This chain connects TRBV2 to TRBJ2-5; TRBD2 matches 10 bases. The ends lost 9 bases at V and 1 base at J; junction bases unmatched: 8. The germline gives CDR1 SNHLY, CDR2 FYNNEI. This CDR3 region has 15 residues.

CDR3 nucleotides: TGCGCCAGCAGCCCATGGGGTGCTAGCACAGATACGCAGTATTTT. As protein: CASSPWGASTDTQYF. This rearrangement joins TRBV5-1 to TRBJ2-3, with D uncertain. Germline V gene sequence: CDR1 SGHRS, CDR2 YFSETQ. This CDR3 spans 15 amino acids. V was cut by 4 bases and J by 0 bases, with 12 bases left in between.